This section outlines one T cell receptor beta chain sequence together with its context. The antigen is unknown. Germline CDR1 is LGHNA and CDR2 is YNFKEQ. Trimming pared 3 bases from V and 2 bases from J, leaving 12 bases between. The CDR3 spans 15 residues. This sample is part of a study of T cell responses to AZD1222 COVID-19 vaccine. The method was immunoSEQ multiplex PCR; TCRdb's version includes in-frame clones alone and lacks a portion of them. The sample has some 120,000 clones; approximately 83% are singletons. Study-wide findings and caveats: Baseline antibody screening turned up just a handful of seropositive AZD1222 recipients.

The sequencing used peripheral blood, collected on day 0 of AZD1222 vaccination. The chain has TRBV4-2 and TRBJ2-3, with TRBD1 as a possible D gene (6 bases). This TCR came from an adult in good health. The CDR3 is CASSQGAGYTDTQYF. The CDR3 DNA reads TGTGCCAGCAGCCAGGGGGCAGGATACACAGATACGCAGTATTTT.